This is a list of T cell receptor beta chains from one sample in a study of T cells in Graves' hyperthyroidism and ophthalmopathy. TCRdb re-analysed the multiplex PCR reads in MiXCR, keeping a single row per CDR3 protein. The table shows approximately 600,000 distinct CDR3 sequences, with under 15% occurring only once. What was sequenced was blood. Source of these receptors: a woman between 40 and 50 years old with Graves' ophthalmopathy. The CDR3 runs from the conserved cysteine through the conserved F or W. D genes are given only for firm matches. Size values are once, few and many counts, or a class for expanded clones, and some rows have none.

CDR3 protein: CASSSGRLAGVSGELFF; CDR3 DNA: TGTGCCAGCAGTTCGGGCCGACTAGCGGGAGTCTCCGGGGAGCTGTTTTTT; J gene: TRBJ2-2; V gene: TRBV6-5; clone size: many; D gene: TRBD2
CDR3 protein: CASSVDRGIGYTF; CDR3 DNA: TGTGCCAGCAGTGTGGACAGGGGAATTGGCTACACCTTC; J gene: TRBJ1-2; V gene: TRBV12-3/TRBV12-4; clone size: many; D gene: TRBD1
CDR3 protein: CASSSSSDRGSYEQYF; CDR3 DNA: TGTGCCAGCAGCTCCAGCTCGGACAGGGGTTCCTACGAGCAGTACTTC; J gene: TRBJ2-7; V gene: TRBV7-8; clone size: few; D gene: TRBD1
CDR3 protein: CASWGLDTEAFF; CDR3 DNA: TGTGCCAGCTGGGGGCTGGACACTGAAGCTTTCTTT; J gene: TRBJ1-1; V gene: TRBV27; clone size: many; D gene: -
CDR3 protein: CASQRLANTGELFF; CDR3 DNA: TGTGCCAGCCAACGACTAGCCAACACCGGGGAGCTGTTTTTT; J gene: TRBJ2-2; V gene: TRBV12-3/TRBV12-4; clone size: -; D gene: TRBD2
CDR3 protein: CAGGSRLSYEQYF; CDR3 DNA: TGTGCCGGGGGGAGTCGTCTCTCCTACGAGCAGTACTTC; J gene: TRBJ2-7; V gene: TRBV28; clone size: -; D gene: -
CDR3 protein: CASSHPGQGAYEQYF; CDR3 DNA: TGTGCCAGCAGTCATCCGGGACAGGGGGCCTACGAGCAGTACTTC; J gene: TRBJ2-7; V gene: TRBV28; clone size: many; D gene: TRBD1
CDR3 protein: CASSFGLGGIYEQYF; CDR3 DNA: TGTGCCAGCAGCTTCGGGTTGGGTGGCATCTACGAGCAGTACTTC; J gene: TRBJ2-7; V gene: TRBV11-2; clone size: -; D gene: -
CDR3 protein: CASSPPLVGETQYF; CDR3 DNA: TGTGCCAGCAGCCCACCACTGGTGGGGGAGACCCAGTACTTC; J gene: TRBJ2-5; V gene: TRBV7-8; clone size: many; D gene: -
CDR3 protein: CASSSPGGGYTF; CDR3 DNA: TGTGCCAGCAGTTCCCCAGGGGGTGGCTACACCTTC; J gene: TRBJ1-2; V gene: TRBV28; clone size: many; D gene: TRBD1
CDR3 protein: CASRPRSLNTEAFF; CDR3 DNA: TGTGCCAGCAGACCCCGAAGCCTAAACACTGAAGCTTTCTTT; J gene: TRBJ1-1; V gene: TRBV6-1; clone size: many; D gene: -
CDR3 protein: CASSYWGPDTEAFF; CDR3 DNA: TGTGCCAGCAGTTACTGGGGGCCCGACACTGAAGCTTTCTTT; J gene: TRBJ1-1; V gene: TRBV6-5; clone size: many; D gene: -
CDR3 protein: CASSREGGGSSYEQYF; CDR3 DNA: TGCGCCAGCAGCCGCGAAGGGGGTGGGAGCTCCTACGAGCAGTACTTC; J gene: TRBJ2-7; V gene: TRBV4-1; clone size: many; D gene: -
CDR3 protein: CASSLSGLPQHF; CDR3 DNA: TGTGCCAGCAGCTTAAGCGGTTTGCCCCAGCATTTT; J gene: TRBJ1-5; V gene: TRBV7-9; clone size: -; D gene: -
CDR3 protein: CASSLSAGGPTEAFF; CDR3 DNA: TGTGCCAGCAGTTTGTCGGCGGGGGGACCAACTGAAGCTTTCTTT; J gene: TRBJ1-1; V gene: TRBV27; clone size: -; D gene: -
CDR3 protein: CARQAEGDYGYTF; CDR3 DNA: TGTGCCCGACAAGCCGAGGGCGACTATGGCTACACCTTC; J gene: TRBJ1-2; V gene: TRBV2; clone size: many; D gene: -
CDR3 protein: CASSHRGVGETQYF; CDR3 DNA: TGTGCCAGCAGCCACCGCGGAGTTGGGGAGACCCAGTACTTC; J gene: TRBJ2-5; V gene: TRBV12-3/TRBV12-4; clone size: few; D gene: -
CDR3 protein: CASSLNWRADQETQYF; CDR3 DNA: TGTGCCAGCAGTTTAAATTGGCGGGCAGATCAAGAGACCCAGTACTTC; J gene: TRBJ2-5; V gene: TRBV6-5; clone size: many; D gene: -
CDR3 protein: CASSLDGNQPQHF; CDR3 DNA: TGTGCCAGCAGTCTCGACGGTAATCAGCCCCAGCATTTT; J gene: TRBJ1-5; V gene: TRBV5-1; clone size: many; D gene: -
CDR3 protein: CASRDTANPYEQYF; CDR3 DNA: TGTGCCAGCAGAGATACCGCGAACCCCTACGAGCAGTACTTC; J gene: TRBJ2-7; V gene: TRBV12-3/TRBV12-4; clone size: many; D gene: -
CDR3 protein: CASTKQGKSTGELFF; CDR3 DNA: TGTGCCAGCACTAAACAGGGAAAGAGCACCGGGGAGCTGTTTTTT; J gene: TRBJ2-2; V gene: TRBV6-1; clone size: many; D gene: -
CDR3 protein: CASSERGVIVEAGELFF; CDR3 DNA: TGTGCCAGCAGTGAACGGGGGGTGATAGTAGAGGCCGGGGAGCTGTTTTTT; J gene: TRBJ2-2; V gene: TRBV6-1; clone size: few; D gene: TRBD2
CDR3 protein: CASRAPPNTEAFF; CDR3 DNA: TGCGCCAGCCGGGCACCTCCGAACACTGAAGCTTTCTTT; J gene: TRBJ1-1; V gene: TRBV4-3; clone size: -; D gene: -
CDR3 protein: CASRSQWGQPQHF; CDR3 DNA: TGTGCCAGTAGGTCCCAGTGGGGTCAGCCCCAGCATTTT; J gene: TRBJ1-5; V gene: TRBV19; clone size: many; D gene: -
CDR3 protein: CASSLGDRGMDGYTF; CDR3 DNA: TGTGCCAGCAGCTTAGGGGACAGGGGTATGGATGGCTACACCTTC; J gene: TRBJ1-2; V gene: TRBV13; clone size: many; D gene: TRBD1
CDR3 protein: CASSPVRFRELFF; CDR3 DNA: TGTGCCAGCTCACCTGTTCGATTCCGGGAGCTGTTTTTT; J gene: TRBJ2-2; V gene: TRBV18; clone size: -; D gene: -
CDR3 protein: CASSQDGTGHGYTF; CDR3 DNA: TGCGCCAGCAGCCAAGATGGGACAGGTCATGGCTACACCTTC; J gene: TRBJ1-2; V gene: TRBV4-3; clone size: -; D gene: TRBD1
CDR3 protein: CASTETGGNQPQHF; CDR3 DNA: TGTGCCAGCACGGAGACTGGGGGCAATCAGCCCCAGCATTTT; J gene: TRBJ1-5; V gene: TRBV6-2/TRBV6-3; clone size: many; D gene: -
CDR3 protein: CASSLGGDYQPQHF; CDR3 DNA: TGTGCCAGCAGTTTAGGCGGGGACTACCAGCCCCAGCATTTT; J gene: TRBJ1-5; V gene: TRBV28; clone size: few; D gene: -
CDR3 protein: CASRSGQGNQPQHF; CDR3 DNA: TGTGCCAGCAGGTCGGGACAGGGTAATCAGCCCCAGCATTTT; J gene: TRBJ1-5; V gene: TRBV12-3/TRBV12-4; clone size: many; D gene: TRBD1
CDR3 protein: CASSSPRVDYGYTF; CDR3 DNA: TGTGCCAGCAGTTCTCCCAGGGTAGACTATGGCTACACCTTC; J gene: TRBJ1-2; V gene: TRBV6-5; clone size: many; D gene: -